This T cell receptor beta chain was recorded in a study of T cell repertoires in cytomegalovirus infection. Study-wide context: Evidence of both CMV infection and a matching HLA type came from public TCR beta signatures.

CDR3 length equals 16 residues. V trimming: 4 bases; J trimming: 4 bases; junction bases outside the gene matches: 7. Germline CDR1 and CDR2: SGHKS and YYEKEE (reference sequence). TCRdb re-called the reads with MiXCR, one entry per CDR3 protein. Of approximately 320,000 distinct CDR3 sequences listed, approximately 9.5% were seen once; the top ten hold around 4.5%. This clonotype showed up just a few times. Its antigen is as yet unknown. The study's findings and limits: HLA-C-restricted CMV clonotypes gave the most frequent clonotype in two of eight donors. Based on cumulative public TCR beta family frequency, carriers of CMV plus the relevant HLA were identified.

This chain joins TRBV5-5 and TRBJ2-2, with TRBD1 matching 10 bases. The specimen sequenced was PBMCs. This clonotype was sampled from a human donor in good health (CMV status not recorded). Some clones in this sample may be carry-over from other donors' samples. The CDR3 DNA reads as TGTGCCAGCAGCCACGCCGGGACAGGGGCCACCGGGGAGCTGTTTTTT. This translates into CASSHAGTGATGELFF.